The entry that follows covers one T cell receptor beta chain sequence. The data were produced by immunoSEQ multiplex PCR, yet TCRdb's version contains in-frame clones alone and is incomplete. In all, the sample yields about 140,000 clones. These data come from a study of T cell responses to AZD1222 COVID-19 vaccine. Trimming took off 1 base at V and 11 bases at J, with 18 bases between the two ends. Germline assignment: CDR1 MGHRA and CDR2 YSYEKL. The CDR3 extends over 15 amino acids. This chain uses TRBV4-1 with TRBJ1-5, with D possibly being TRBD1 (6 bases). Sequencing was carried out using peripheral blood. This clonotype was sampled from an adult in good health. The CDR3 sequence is CASSQGLTGPTTQHF. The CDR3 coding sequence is TGCGCCAGCAGCCAAGGTCTGACAGGACCCACAACCCAGCATTTT.